This T cell receptor (beta chain) was documented in a study of identifying expanded T cells in peripheral blood. This clone was seen only once. During the collection period, no donor immune events like infections were recorded. Libraries were prepared by immunoSEQ multiplex PCR; TCRdb keeps only in-frame clonotypes and omits some of them. The sample lists tens of thousands of clones; roughly 84% were seen once. The sequenced material came from blood. The sequence derives from a person between 18 and 70 years old in good health.

CDR3 DNA: TGCAGCGTTGAAGGGACCCGAGTCACCGGGGAGCTGTTTTTT. This gives the protein CSVEGTRVTGELFF. The J gene is TRBJ2-2, the V gene TRBV29-1; unclear D gene. The germline CDR1 and CDR2 sequences are SQVTM and ANQGSEA. The CDR3 runs 14 residues. V dropped 1 base and J dropped 4 bases, with 10 bases sitting between them.